These 29 T cell receptor beta chains came from one sample sequenced in a study of shared clonotypes between healthy human individuals. Positively selected for CCR7, the CD45RO-negative cells used as naive CD8 cells excluded terminally differentiated effector memory CD45RA+ cells. Produced via immunoSEQ multiplex PCR; TCRdb's table is partial and in-frame only. Among about 2 million clones, about 95% were seen once, and the ten largest hold 0.85% to 1.2%. Sequenced input: naive CD8+ T cells sorted from blood. These receptors originate from a young man in good health.

The sample holds one count of this clone. This sample also contains other DNA sequences that code for the same CDR3. The V gene is TRBV19, the J gene TRBJ1-1; D uncertain. Germline V gene lookup returns CDR1 LNHDA and CDR2 SQIVND (reference sequence). Trimming left V 3 bases short and J 5 bases short, with 10 bases between. CDR3 length: 13 residues. CDR3 sequence: CASSIIGGTEAFF. The CDR3 DNA reads as TGTGCCAGTAGTATTATTGGTGGGACTGAAGCTTTCTTT.

The V and J genes are TRBV10-3 and TRBJ2-5; D is perhaps TRBD1 or TRBD2 (5 bases each). The CDR3 is 14 amino acids. V dropped 6 bases and J dropped 5 bases, with 16 bases sitting between them. Germline CDR1 ENHRY, CDR2 SYGVKD. The CDR3 here is CAISFRLGEETQYF. CDR3 DNA: TGTGCCATCAGCTTTCGTTTGGGGGAGGAGACCCAGTACTTC.

For the CDR3, the DNA is TGTGCCAGCAGCTTAGTCCTGGACAGCTATTATTCCTACGAGCAGTACTTC. Its translation is CASSLVLDSYYSYEQYF. The chain uses TRBV7-9 and TRBJ2-7; perhaps TRBD1 as D (6 bases). This CDR3 region has 17 residues. V was shortened by 1 base and J by 1 base, with 17 bases between the two germline ends. Germline CDR1 and CDR2: SEHNR and FQNEAQ (reference sequence). Full variable domain (missing parts from reference TRBV7-9 and TRBJ2-7): DTGVSQNPRHKITKRGQNVTFRCDPISEHNRLYWYRQTLGQGPEFLTYFQNEAQLEKSRLLSDRFSAERPKGSFSTLEIQRTEQGDSAMYLCASSLVLDSYYSYEQYFGPGTRLTVT.

The gene calls are TRBV21-1 and TRBJ2-7. TRBV21-1 is annotated as a pseudogene. The CDR3 consists of 15 residues. The CDR3 sequence is CASTPAPVSPYEQYF. For the CDR3, the DNA is TGTGCCAGCACCCCAGCCCCAGTTTCCCCCTACGAGCAGTACTTC.

This chain uses TRBV29-1 with TRBJ2-5, with D perhaps TRBD1 (5 bases). TRBJ2-7 matches the DNA end more closely, so the J call is doubtful. CDR1 and CDR2 (germline): SQVTM, ANQGSEA. The CDR3 loop spans 13 amino acids. Here the CDR3 DNA reads TGCAGCGTTAAAACAGGCGAACACTACGAGCAGTACTTC. Translated: CSVKTGEHYEQYF.

This clone occurred a few times. The chain combines TRBV6-1 with TRBJ1-2, with a tentative D call TRBD1 (6 bases). Germline V gene data show CDR1 as MNHNS and CDR2 as SASEGT. The V and J ends lost 5 bases and 8 bases respectively, with 12 bases between them. The CDR3 loop spans 12 amino acids. For the CDR3, the DNA is TGTGCCAGCAGTACCTACAGGGAGGGCTACACCTTC. It encodes CASSTYREGYTF.

This sequence joins TRBV12-5 and TRBJ2-7, with TRBD1 matching 8 bases. The CDR3 loop spans 17 amino acids. J was trimmed by 1 base and V by 0 bases; bases with no gene match: 8. In germline, CDR1 is LGHNT, CDR2 FRNRAP. CDR3 sequence: CASGLVEGTGGSYEQYF. The DNA of the CDR3 is TGTGCTAGTGGTTTGGTGGAGGGGACAGGAGGTTCCTACGAGCAGTACTTC.

The chain combines TRBV2 with TRBJ2-1; D unresolved. V was clipped by 1 base and J by 6 bases, with 10 bases between them. The germline V gene has CDR1 SNHLY and CDR2 FYNNEI. CDR3 size: 14 residues. The CDR3, as DNA: TGTGCCAGCAGTGAAGGGGCCCCCGGCAATGAGCAGTTCTTC. Amino acid sequence: CASSEGAPGNEQFF.

The chain uses TRBV7-9 and TRBJ2-7, with TRBD1 identical over 9 bases. J gave up 2 bases and V 5 bases, and 4 bases lay outside the gene matches. The germline V gene encodes CDR1 SEHNR and CDR2 FQNEAQ (reference sequence). The CDR3 extends over 14 amino acids. The CDR3 DNA sequence: TGTGCCAGCAGCAACCGGGACAGGGCCTACGAGCAGTACTTC. As protein: CASSNRDRAYEQYF.

V gene TRBV5-6 combines with J gene TRBJ2-7; 9 bases fit TRBD2. The trim removed 1 base at V and 4 bases at J, leaving 6 bases unmatched. The CDR3 is 15 amino acids. Germline assignment: CDR1 SGHDT and CDR2 YYEEEE. The CDR3 here is CASSLRLAGRYEQYF. The CDR3 bases are TGTGCCAGCAGCTTGCGTCTAGCGGGGAGGTACGAGCAGTACTTC.

In its sample, this clone was seen once. The chain uses TRBV6-5 and TRBJ1-3; possible D gene TRBD1, 5 bases. The V end lost 4 bases, the J end lost 4 bases, and 11 bases lay between the germline ends. Germline CDR1 is MNHEY and CDR2 is SVGAGI. This CDR3 is 14 amino acids long. CDR3 DNA sequence: TGTGCCAGCAGTTCCGGGACGGAAGGAAACACCATATATTTT. It codes for CASSSGTEGNTIYF.

The chain joins TRBV20-1 to TRBJ2-7; D is perhaps TRBD2 (6 bases). Germline lookup yields CDR1 DFQATT and CDR2 SNEGSKA (reference sequence). The CDR3 length is 10 residues. CDR3 sequence (DNA): TGCAGCGCGGCGGGGAGCGAGCAGTACTTC. Its translation: CSAAGSEQYF.

This clone was seen only once. The chain is built from TRBV7-9 and TRBJ2-2; tentatively, D is TRBD1 (6 bases). The germline V gene has CDR1 SEHNR and CDR2 FQNEAQ (reference sequence). The CDR3 covers 15 residues. V was cut by 3 bases and J by 9 bases, with 17 bases left in between. In nucleotides, the CDR3 is TGTGCCAGCAGCTTCCCGGGACACAAGAACAGGGAGCTGTTTTTT. This gives the protein CASSFPGHKNRELFF.

The V and J genes are TRBV11-3 and TRBJ2-1; the D gene could be TRBD1 or TRBD2 (5 bases each). This CDR3 spans 14 amino acids. The V gene's germline CDR1 is SGHNT and CDR2 YENEEA. V dropped 4 bases and J dropped 5 bases, with 12 bases sitting between them. CDR3 DNA: TGTGCCAGCAGCTCTCGGGACCGCGACAATGAGCAGTTCTTC. Translation gives CASSSRDRDNEQFF.

This chain connects TRBV7-9 to TRBJ1-2; no clear D gene. Trimming removed 7 bases at V and 4 bases at J, with 13 bases between. Per germline, CDR1 SEHNR and CDR2 FQNEAQ (reference sequence). The CDR3 has 13 residues. The CDR3 reads CASTSSPGYGYTF. Here the CDR3 DNA reads TGTGCCAGCACCTCTTCTCCGGGCTATGGCTACACCTTC.

The chain employs TRBV7-9 and TRBJ2-1; D possibly corresponds to TRBD1 (5 bases). Trimming removed 4 bases from V and 2 bases from J, with 12 bases in between. The CDR3 consists of 15 residues. Per germline, CDR1 SEHNR and CDR2 FQNEAQ (reference sequence). The CDR3 DNA follows: TGTGCCAGCAGCTCGACAGTGAGCCCCTACAATGAGCAGTTCTTC. Amino acid sequence: CASSSTVSPYNEQFF.

This clone has more than one count but fewer than ten. The chain combines TRBV11-2 with TRBJ2-7; D might be TRBD1 or TRBD2, each matching 6 bases. Trimming cost V 0 bases and J 1 base, with 16 bases left between them. The germline gives CDR1 SGHAT, CDR2 FQNNGV. The CDR3 contains 17 residues. The CDR3 coding sequence is TGTGCCAGCAGCTTAGATCCCCGACAGGAGGGGTCCTACGAGCAGTACTTC. It yields the protein CASSLDPRQEGSYEQYF. Together with reference TRBV11-2 and TRBJ2-7, the CDR3 gives the full variable domain: EAGVAQSPRYKIIEKRQSVAFWCNPISGHATLYWYQQILGQGPKLLIQFQNNGVVDDSQLPKDRFSAERLKGVDSTLKIQPAKLEDSAVYLCASSLDPRQEGSYEQYFGPGTRLTVT.

This chain joins TRBV5-7 and TRBJ2-7; no clear D. TRBV5-7 is classed as an ORF, of uncertain function. Trimming removed 0 bases from V and 5 bases from J, with 15 bases in between. This CDR3 has 15 residues. This chain's CDR3 is CASSLGRHPGDEQYF. CDR3 in DNA: TGTGCCAGCAGCTTGGGCAGACACCCTGGGGACGAGCAGTACTTC.

This chain connects TRBV7-8 to TRBJ1-1, with 7 bases matching TRBD1. Germline V gene data show CDR1 as SGHVS and CDR2 as FQNEAQ. This CDR3 has 14 residues. V dropped 3 bases and J dropped 3; count of bases not matched to a gene: 4. This chain's CDR3 is CASSFDRAYTEAFF. CDR3 DNA sequence: TGTGCCAGCAGCTTTGACAGGGCCTACACTGAAGCTTTCTTT.

CDR3 in amino acids: CASSLVMQETQYF. DNA of the CDR3: TGTGCCAGCAGTTTAGTAATGCAAGAGACCCAGTACTTC. The rearrangement joins TRBV28 to TRBJ2-5, with D unclear. Trimming cost V 2 bases and J 2 bases, with 6 bases left between them. This CDR3 comprises 13 residues. Germline CDR1 and CDR2: MDHEN and SYDVKM.

This chain connects TRBV7-8 to TRBJ2-7; D might be TRBD1 or TRBD2, each matching 5 bases. Per germline, CDR1 SGHVS and CDR2 FQNEAQ. The CDR3 length is 15 residues. Trimming took 0 bases from V and 2 from J, leaving 11 bases between them. The DNA for the CDR3 is TGTGCCAGCAGCTTAGCGGTGATGGGGGCCTACGAGCAGTACTTC. It is translated as CASSLAVMGAYEQYF.

The V and J genes are TRBV7-9 and TRBJ2-7; D tentatively reads TRBD1 or TRBD2 (5 bases each). Germline CDR1 and CDR2: SEHNR and FQNEAQ (reference sequence). The CDR3 has 12 amino acids. Between the trimmed V and J ends, which lost 5 bases and 2 bases, there was a span of 7 bases. The CDR3: CASSMGAYEQYF. The CDR3 coding sequence is TGTGCCAGCAGCATGGGGGCCTACGAGCAGTACTTC.

This rearrangement joins TRBV7-6 to TRBJ2-1; D gene unclear. Trimming cost V 3 bases and J 9 bases, with 9 bases left between them. Germline V lookup: CDR1 SGHVS, CDR2 FNYEAQ. The CDR3 sequence is 12 residues long. The CDR3 region has the DNA TGTGCCAGCAGCTTTGAGAGTACTGAGCAGTTCTTC. Translation: CASSFESTEQFF. The entire variable domain, with the rest obtained from reference TRBV7-6 and TRBJ2-1, is as follows: GAGVSQSPRYKVTKRGQDVALRCDPISGHVSLYWYRQALGQGPEFLTYFNYEAQQDKSGLPNDRFSAERPEGSISTLTIQRTEQRDSAMYRCASSFESTEQFFGPGTRLTVL.

The J gene is TRBJ1-1, the V gene TRBV27; 7 nucleotides align to TRBD1. Germline V gene data show CDR1 as MNHEY and CDR2 as SMNVEV (reference sequence). Germline trimming cut 6 bases from V and 9 bases from J; bases unmatched to any gene: 4. This CDR3 has 11 amino acids. CDR3 DNA sequence: TGTGCCAGCAGCTTGGGACAGCAAGCTTTCTTT. It specifies CASSLGQQAFF.

The chain carries TRBV27 and TRBJ2-7, with D perhaps assigned TRBD1 or TRBD2 (6 bases each). The germline gives CDR1 MNHEY, CDR2 SMNVEV (reference sequence). Trimming removed 2 bases at V and 3 bases at J, with 20 bases between. The CDR3 length is 17 residues. CDR3 residues: CASSLGLGRGLNYEQYF. The CDR3, as DNA: TGTGCCAGCAGTTTAGGGCTCGGACGGGGGCTCAACTACGAGCAGTACTTC.

This chain joins TRBV7-9 and TRBJ1-1; a weak D match, TRBD1 (6 bases). Germline V gene sequence: CDR1 SEHNR, CDR2 FQNEAQ (reference sequence). The CDR3 contains 14 residues. V lost 2 bases and J 7 bases, leaving 14 bases between the germline ends. The CDR3 here is CASSLSESTGEAFF. In DNA, the CDR3 is TGTGCCAGCAGCTTAAGTGAATCGACAGGTGAAGCTTTCTTT. The full variable domain, completed using reference TRBV7-9 and TRBJ1-1, is DTGVSQNPRHKITKRGQNVTFRCDPISEHNRLYWYRQTLGQGPEFLTYFQNEAQLEKSRLLSDRFSAERPKGSFSTLEIQRTEQGDSAMYLCASSLSESTGEAFFGQGTRLTVV.

The genes are TRBV7-9 and TRBJ2-3; 10 positions match TRBD2. This CDR3 comprises 18 residues. V dropped 5 bases and J dropped 0; count of bases not matched to a gene: 11. Germline V gene lookup returns CDR1 SEHNR and CDR2 FQNEAQ (reference sequence). CDR3 nucleotides: TGTGCCAGCAGCCAGACTAGCGGGCTGGGACCGAGCACAGATACGCAGTATTTT. Translating it yields CASSQTSGLGPSTDTQYF. Looking up the rest from reference TRBV7-9 and TRBJ2-3 gives the full variable domain: DTGVSQNPRHKITKRGQNVTFRCDPISEHNRLYWYRQTLGQGPEFLTYFQNEAQLEKSRLLSDRFSAERPKGSFSTLEIQRTEQGDSAMYLCASSQTSGLGPSTDTQYFGPGTRLTVL.

The chain combines TRBV27 with TRBJ2-3; D ambiguous. Trimming stripped 3 bases from V and 4 bases from J, with 5 bases between. Germline loops: CDR1 MNHEY, CDR2 SMNVEV (reference sequence). The length of the CDR3 is 12 residues. CDR3 DNA sequence: TGTGCCAGCAGTTTCCAGTCAGATACGCAGTATTTT. Amino acids: CASSFQSDTQYF.

In regard to this clone: Other DNA sequences in this specimen translate into the identical CDR3. The chain combines TRBV13 with TRBJ2-1; the D gene could be TRBD1 or TRBD2 (5 bases each). Germline CDR1 and CDR2: PRHDT and FYEKMQ (reference sequence). V lost 4 bases and J 0 bases, leaving 10 bases between the germline ends. This CDR3 spans 15 amino acids. The CDR3 DNA is TGTGCCAGCAGCTCCGGGGCCTCCTCCTACAATGAGCAGTTCTTC. The encoded protein is CASSSGASSYNEQFF.